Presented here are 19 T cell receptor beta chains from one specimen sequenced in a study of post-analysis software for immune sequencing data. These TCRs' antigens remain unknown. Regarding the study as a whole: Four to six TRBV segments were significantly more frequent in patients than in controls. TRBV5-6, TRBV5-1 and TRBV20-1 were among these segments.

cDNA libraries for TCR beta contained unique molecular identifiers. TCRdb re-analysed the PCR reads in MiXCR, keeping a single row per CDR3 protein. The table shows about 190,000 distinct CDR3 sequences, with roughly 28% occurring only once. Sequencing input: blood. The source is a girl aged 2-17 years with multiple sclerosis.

This CDR3 is CASKLLRDRPDGYTF. The CDR3, as DNA: TGTGCCAGCAAGCTACTGAGGGACAGGCCGGATGGCTACACCTTC. This sequence joins TRBV6-5 and TRBJ1-2; 8 bases match TRBD1. The CDR3 sequence is 15 residues long. Germline CDR1 is MNHEY and CDR2 is SVGAGI. V was pared by 7 bases and J by 6 bases, with 13 bases of the junction left unmatched.

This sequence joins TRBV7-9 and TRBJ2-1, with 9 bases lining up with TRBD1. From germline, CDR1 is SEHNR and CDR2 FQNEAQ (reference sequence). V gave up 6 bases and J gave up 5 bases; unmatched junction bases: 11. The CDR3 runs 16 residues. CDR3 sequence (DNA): TGTGCCAGCAGGGAACCGGGACAGGGTATCGACAATGAGCAGTTCTTC. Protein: CASREPGQGIDNEQFF.

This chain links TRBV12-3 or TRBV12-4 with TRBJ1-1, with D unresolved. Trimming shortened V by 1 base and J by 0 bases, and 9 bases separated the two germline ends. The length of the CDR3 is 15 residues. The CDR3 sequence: CASSLGLTVNTEAFF. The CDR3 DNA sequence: TGTGCCAGCAGTTTAGGACTGACGGTGAACACTGAAGCTTTCTTT.

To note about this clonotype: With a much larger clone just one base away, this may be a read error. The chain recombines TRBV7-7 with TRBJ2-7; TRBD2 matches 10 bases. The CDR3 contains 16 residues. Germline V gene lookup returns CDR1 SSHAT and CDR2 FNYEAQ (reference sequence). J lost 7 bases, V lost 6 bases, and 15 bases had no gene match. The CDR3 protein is CASSPAAGGGRNEQYF. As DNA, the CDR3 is TGTGCCAGCAGTCCTGCAGCGGGAGGGGGGCGCAATGAGCAGTACTTC.

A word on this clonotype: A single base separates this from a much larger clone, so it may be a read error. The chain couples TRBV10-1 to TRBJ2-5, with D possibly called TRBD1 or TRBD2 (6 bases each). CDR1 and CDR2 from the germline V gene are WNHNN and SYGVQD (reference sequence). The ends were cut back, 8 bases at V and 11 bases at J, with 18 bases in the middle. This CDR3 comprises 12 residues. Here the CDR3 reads CASGRTVTEQYF. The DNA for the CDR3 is TGCGCCAGCGGGAGGACAGTTACTGAGCAGTACTTC.

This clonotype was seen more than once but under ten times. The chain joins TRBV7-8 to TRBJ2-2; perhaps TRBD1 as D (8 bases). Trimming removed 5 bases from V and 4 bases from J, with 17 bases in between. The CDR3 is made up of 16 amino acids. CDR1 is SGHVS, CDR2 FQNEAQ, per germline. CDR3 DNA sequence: TGTGCCAGCAGCCTTCGGACAGGGAGGGGCACCGGGGAGCTGTTTTTT. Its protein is CASSLRTGRGTGELFF.

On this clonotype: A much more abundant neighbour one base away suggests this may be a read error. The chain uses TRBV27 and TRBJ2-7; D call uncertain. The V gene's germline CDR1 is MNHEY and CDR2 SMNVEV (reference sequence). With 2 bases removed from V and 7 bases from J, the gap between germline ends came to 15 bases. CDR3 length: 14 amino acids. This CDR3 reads CASSLMDSYNEQYF. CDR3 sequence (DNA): TGTGCCAGCAGTTTAATGGATTCCTACAATGAGCAGTACTTC.

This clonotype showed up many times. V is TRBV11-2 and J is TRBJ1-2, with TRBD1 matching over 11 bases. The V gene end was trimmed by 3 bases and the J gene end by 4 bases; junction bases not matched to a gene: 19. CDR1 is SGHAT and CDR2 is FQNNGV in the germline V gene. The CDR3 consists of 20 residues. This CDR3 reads CASSFGMVPDRGRSPYGYTF. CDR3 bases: TGTGCCAGCAGCTTTGGTATGGTTCCGGACAGGGGGCGCTCCCCCTATGGCTACACCTTC.

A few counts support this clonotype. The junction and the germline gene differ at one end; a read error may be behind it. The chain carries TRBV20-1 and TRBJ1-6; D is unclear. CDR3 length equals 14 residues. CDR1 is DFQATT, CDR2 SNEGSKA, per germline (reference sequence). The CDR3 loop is CSARLLGGNSPPHF. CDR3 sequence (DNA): TGCAGTGCTAGGCTCCTGGGTGGTAATTCACCCCCCCACTTT.

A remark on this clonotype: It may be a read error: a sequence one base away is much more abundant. CDR3 coding DNA: TGTGCCTGCAGTGAGTGGACAGGGGCGCACGAGCAGTACTTC. This encodes CACSEWTGAHEQYF. The gene calls are TRBV25-1 and TRBJ2-7; TRBD1 aligns across 9 bases. CDR3 length equals 14 residues. Germline lookup yields CDR1 MGHDK and CDR2 SYGVNS.

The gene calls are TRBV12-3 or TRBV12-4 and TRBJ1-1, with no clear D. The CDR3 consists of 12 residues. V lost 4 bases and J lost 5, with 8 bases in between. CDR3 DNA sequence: TGTGCCAGCAGTTGGGAGTGTACTGAAGCTTTCTTT. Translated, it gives CASSWECTEAFF.

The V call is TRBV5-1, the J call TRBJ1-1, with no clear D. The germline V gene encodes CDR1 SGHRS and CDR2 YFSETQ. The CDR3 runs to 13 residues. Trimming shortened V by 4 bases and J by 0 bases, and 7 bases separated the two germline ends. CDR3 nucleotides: TGCGCCAGCAGCCAATTGATGAACACTGAAGCTTTCTTT. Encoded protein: CASSQLMNTEAFF.

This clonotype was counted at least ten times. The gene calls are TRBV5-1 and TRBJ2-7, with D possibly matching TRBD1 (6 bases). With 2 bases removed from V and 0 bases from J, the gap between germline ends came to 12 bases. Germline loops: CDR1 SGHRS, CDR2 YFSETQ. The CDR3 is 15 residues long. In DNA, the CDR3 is TGCGCCAGCAGCTTTTTGAGACAGGCCTCCTACGAGCAGTACTTC. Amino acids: CASSFLRQASYEQYF.

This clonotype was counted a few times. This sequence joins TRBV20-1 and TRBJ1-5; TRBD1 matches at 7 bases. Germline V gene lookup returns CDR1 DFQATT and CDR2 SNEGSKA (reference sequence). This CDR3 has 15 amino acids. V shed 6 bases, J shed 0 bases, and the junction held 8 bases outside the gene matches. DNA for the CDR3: TGCAGTGCCAGGGGACAGAAACTTAGCAATCAGCCCCAGCATTTT. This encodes CSARGQKLSNQPQHF.

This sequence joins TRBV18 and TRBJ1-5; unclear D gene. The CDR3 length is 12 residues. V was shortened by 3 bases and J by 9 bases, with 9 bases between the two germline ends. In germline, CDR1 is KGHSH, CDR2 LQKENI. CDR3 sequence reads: CASSPGVSPQHF. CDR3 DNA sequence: TGTGCCAGCTCACCTGGTGTCTCGCCCCAGCATTTT.

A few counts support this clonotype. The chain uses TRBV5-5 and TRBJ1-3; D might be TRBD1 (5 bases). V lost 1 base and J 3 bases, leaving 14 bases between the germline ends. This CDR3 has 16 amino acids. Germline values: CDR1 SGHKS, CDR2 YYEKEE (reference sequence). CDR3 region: CASSLSAGTIGNTIYF. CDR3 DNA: TGTGCCAGCAGCTTGAGCGCAGGGACGATTGGAAACACCATATATTTT.

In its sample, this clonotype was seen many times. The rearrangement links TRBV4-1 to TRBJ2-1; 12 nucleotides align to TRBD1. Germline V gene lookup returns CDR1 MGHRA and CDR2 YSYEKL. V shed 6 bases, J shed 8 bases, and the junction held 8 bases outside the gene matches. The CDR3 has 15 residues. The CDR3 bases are TGCGCCAGCAGGCCGGGACAGGGGGCTTCCCATGAGCAGTTCTTC. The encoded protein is CASRPGQGASHEQFF.

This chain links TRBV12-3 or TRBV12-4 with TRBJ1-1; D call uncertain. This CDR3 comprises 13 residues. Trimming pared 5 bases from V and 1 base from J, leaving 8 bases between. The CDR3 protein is CASSLRTNTEAFF. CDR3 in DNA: TGTGCCAGCAGTCTCCGAACGAACACTGAAGCTTTCTTT.

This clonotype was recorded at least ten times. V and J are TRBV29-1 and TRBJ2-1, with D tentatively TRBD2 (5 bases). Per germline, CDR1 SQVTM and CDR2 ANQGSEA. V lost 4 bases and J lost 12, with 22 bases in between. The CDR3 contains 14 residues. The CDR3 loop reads CSVGESDSWGVQFF. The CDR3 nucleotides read TGCAGCGTTGGGGAATCGGACTCCTGGGGAGTGCAGTTCTTC.